This T cell receptor beta chain was sequenced for a study of cytomegalovirus exposure and HLA in healthy donors. This PCR relied on a set of 60 Vbeta primers and 13 Jbeta primers. The repertoire was sequenced with immunoSEQ multiplex PCR; TCRdb's copy has only in-frame clones and lacks some. The data show about 200,000 clones, with roughly 78% seen just once and 4.4% held by the top ten. CDR3 length: 16 amino acids. CDR1 and CDR2 from the germline V gene are SEHNR and FQNEAQ (reference sequence). V gave up 8 bases and J gave up 8 bases, with 27 bases separating them. This clone was observed a handful of times.

Sequenced material: PBMCs. The chain joins TRBV7-9 to TRBJ1-2; TRBD1 is a possible D gene (6 bases). The receptor was derived from a woman aged 30 to 39 in good health and CMV-seropositive. The CDR3 protein is CASAMPRRGAQGGYTF. The CDR3 bases are TGTGCCAGCGCGATGCCCCGCCGGGGGGCCCAGGGGGGCTACACCTTC.